One and the same sample provided the 2 T cell receptor beta chains below, sequenced in a study of Graves' ophthalmopathy and Graves' hyperthyroidism. Investigators amplified TCR beta CDR3 regions from RNA transcripts. The workflow started with a first-round RT-PCR run with HTBI primers and then moved on to a second-round multiplex PCR. MiXCR, applied by TCRdb to the multiplex PCR reads, yields one record per CDR3 protein. The sample has about 640,000 distinct CDR3 sequences, about 40% seen once. Sequencing was performed on peripheral blood. The source of these receptors is an adult man with Graves' ophthalmopathy.

Points on this clonotype: One base away lies a much larger clone, so this may be a sequencing read error. The chain combines TRBV7-2 with TRBJ1-3; no firm D call. This CDR3 contains 15 residues. Germline values: CDR1 SGHTA, CDR2 FQGNSA. In DNA form, the CDR3 reads TGTGCCGGCAGCATCGGGCCCGAATCCGGAAACACCATATATTTT. Encoded protein: CAGSIGPESGNTIYF.

This clonotype was recorded a few times. The chain is built from TRBV6-6 and TRBJ2-7; perhaps TRBD2 as D (6 bases). The CDR3 is 16 residues long. The germline V gene encodes CDR1 MNHNY and CDR2 SVGAGI (reference sequence). The V and J ends lost 7 bases and 4 bases respectively, with 23 bases between them. CDR3 coding DNA: TGTGCCAGCAACCGCCGACCAGTCGGGACTGAATACGAGCAGTACTTC. This codes for CASNRRPVGTEYEQYF.